A single sample gave rise to the 23 T cell receptor beta chains below, sequenced in a study of control samples from healthy donors and cancer patients. Assay used: immunoSEQ multiplex PCR; TCRdb lists only in-frame clones, some missing. The sample includes around 200,000 clones, about 95% seen only once; the top ten take approximately 1.5%. The sequencing input was blood. The receptors come from a man in his fifties in good health.

The V call is TRBV10-3, the J call TRBJ1-1; no reliable D call. V lost 2 bases to trimming and J lost 10 bases, with 11 bases between them. The CDR3 has 12 residues. Germline values: CDR1 ENHRY, CDR2 SYGVKD. As DNA, the CDR3 is TGTGCCATCAGTGAGATGGAACACCGAGCTTTCTTT. Amino acids: CAISEMEHRAFF.

The chain carries TRBV19 and TRBJ2-1, with 7 bases matching TRBD1. Losses at the gene ends were 1 base for V and 9 bases for J; bases not matched to a gene: 9. Germline loops: CDR1 LNHDA, CDR2 SQIVND (reference sequence). The CDR3 length is 15 residues. The CDR3 DNA reads as TGTGCCAGTAGTATAGGTGGGACAGTTGGCGGTGAGCAGTTCTTC. It yields the protein CASSIGGTVGGEQFF. Looking up the rest from reference TRBV19 and TRBJ2-1 gives the full variable domain: DGGITQSPKYLFRKEGQNVTLSCEQNLNHDAMYWYRQDPGQGLRLIYYSQIVNDFQKGDIAEGYSVSREKKESFPLTVTSAQKNPTAFYLCASSIGGTVGGEQFFGPGTRLTVL.

The V and J genes are TRBV12-3 or TRBV12-4 and TRBJ2-7, with D perhaps TRBD1 (5 bases). This CDR3 has 13 amino acids. V lost 3 bases and J 5 bases, leaving 11 bases between the germline ends. CDR3 nucleotide sequence: TGTGCCAGCAGTTTCGGCCAGGACAACGAGCAGTACGTC. It codes for CASSFGQDNEQYV.

The chain joins TRBV6-2 or TRBV6-3 to TRBJ1-5, with D possibly matching TRBD1 (6 bases). Deletions cut 5 bases from V and 0 bases from J, with 11 bases between. Germline V CDR1 and CDR2: MNHEY, SVGEGT. The CDR3 totals 15 residues. The CDR3 region has the DNA TGTGCCAGCAGTGCAGGGGTTTATAGCAATCAGCCCCAGCATTTT. Its protein product is CASSAGVYSNQPQHF.

The rearrangement joins TRBV28 to TRBJ2-7; D is perhaps TRBD1 (5 bases). The CDR3 contains 13 residues. The germline V gene encodes CDR1 MDHEN and CDR2 SYDVKM. V lost 10 bases and J lost 3, with 16 bases in between. CDR3 in amino acids: CATLQALLYEQYF. Here the CDR3 DNA reads TGTGCCACCCTACAGGCCCTTCTCTACGAGCAGTACTTC.

The chain links TRBV5-1 to TRBJ2-3; D unclear. Trimming stripped 2 bases from V and 0 bases from J, with 10 bases between. The CDR3 covers 15 residues. Germline CDR1 reads SGHRS; CDR2 reads YFSETQ. CDR3 sequence reads: CASSFSGQSTDTQYF. The CDR3 DNA follows: TGCGCCAGCAGCTTTAGTGGGCAAAGCACAGATACGCAGTATTTT. Drawing the rest from reference TRBV5-1 and TRBJ2-3, the complete variable domain is KAGVTQTPRYLIKTRGQQVTLSCSPISGHRSVSWYQQTPGQGLQFLFEYFSETQRNKGNFPGRFSGRQFSNSRSEMNVSTLELGDSALYLCASSFSGQSTDTQYFGPGTRLTVL.

V usage is TRBV30 and J usage is TRBJ1-5; tentative D call: TRBD1 (5 bases). CDR1 GTSNPN and CDR2 SVGIG come from the germline V gene (reference sequence). The CDR3 has 13 amino acids. V shed 5 bases and J shed 2 bases, with 10 bases lying between them. CDR3 in DNA: TGTGCCTGGGACACGGGGGGCAATCAGCCCCAGCATTTT. It is translated as CAWDTGGNQPQHF.

This chain connects TRBV11-3 to TRBJ1-1, with D maybe TRBD1 (5 bases). This CDR3 comprises 14 residues. V was cut by 5 bases and J by 4 bases, with 14 bases left in between. Germline CDR1 is SGHNT and CDR2 is YENEEA. The CDR3 DNA follows: TGTGCCAGCAGCGCGGGACCGGGTGTCACTGAAGCTTTCTTT. Encoded protein: CASSAGPGVTEAFF.

V usage is TRBV10-3 and J usage is TRBJ1-2; TRBD1 is a possible D gene (5 bases). V was clipped by 6 bases and J by 2 bases, with 13 bases between them. The germline V gene has CDR1 ENHRY and CDR2 SYGVKD. This CDR3 is 14 amino acids long. The DNA of the CDR3 is TGTGCCATCAGCGACGATCAGGGAAACTATGGCTACACCTTC. This gives the protein CAISDDQGNYGYTF.

The rearrangement joins TRBV7-8 to TRBJ2-2, with D unresolved. V was shortened by 3 bases and J by 4 bases, with 6 bases between the two germline ends. The germline V gene has CDR1 SGHVS and CDR2 FQNEAQ. CDR3 length: 13 amino acids. CDR3 region: CASSFMSTGELFF. For the CDR3, the DNA is TGTGCCAGCAGCTTTATGAGCACCGGGGAGCTGTTTTTT.

J is TRBJ1-1 and V is TRBV2, with D perhaps matching TRBD1 (5 bases). Deletions cut 8 bases from V and 9 bases from J, with 13 bases between. Germline CDR1 SNHLY, CDR2 FYNNEI. The CDR3 has 11 amino acids. CDR3 sequence: CASARGGQAFF. The CDR3 bases are TGTGCCAGCGCGAGGGGCGGCCAAGCTTTCTTT. Looking up the rest from reference TRBV2 and TRBJ1-1 gives the full variable domain: EPEVTQTPSHQVTQMGQEVILRCVPISNHLYFYWYRQILGQKVEFLVSFYNNEISEKSEIFDDQFSVERPDGSNFTLKIRSTKLEDSAMYFCASARGGQAFFGQGTRLTVV.

This clone was seen only once. This chain connects TRBV5-1 to TRBJ1-2; 7 bases align to TRBD1. The germline V gene has CDR1 SGHRS and CDR2 YFSETQ. With V trimmed by 4 bases and J by 7 bases, 13 bases remained unmatched. This CDR3 spans 15 amino acids. The CDR3 DNA sequence: TGCGCCAGCAGCGGAGGTGCCCGGGACAGAATTGGCTACACCTTC. Translating it yields CASSGGARDRIGYTF.

The V gene is TRBV24-1, the J gene TRBJ2-1, with 16 nucleotides matching TRBD2. Germline V CDR1 and CDR2: KGHDR, SFDVKD. CDR3 length: 17 residues. Losses at the gene ends were 5 bases for V and 7 bases for J; bases not matched to a gene: 7. The CDR3, as DNA: TGTGCCACCAGTGTTACGGGACTAGCGGGGGGGGAAAATGAGCAGTTCTTC. Translated: CATSVTGLAGGENEQFF.

The chain couples TRBV7-2 to TRBJ1-2; weak D call: TRBD1 (6 bases). The V end lost 5 bases, the J end lost 6 bases, and 22 bases lay between the germline ends. Germline CDR1 reads SGHTA; CDR2 reads FQGNSA. CDR3 length equals 16 residues. The CDR3 sequence: CASSPQTGLETDGYTF. CDR3 bases: TGTGCCAGCAGCCCGCAGACAGGACTCGAGACCGATGGCTACACCTTC. The variable domain in full, with the rest retrieved from reference TRBV7-2 and TRBJ1-2, is GAGVSQSPSNKVTEKGKDVELRCDPISGHTALYWYRQSLGQGLEFLIYFQGNSAPDKSGLPSDRFSAERTGGSVSTLTIQRTQQEDSAVYLCASSPQTGLETDGYTFGSGTRLTVV.

The chain couples TRBV7-2 to TRBJ1-2; D gene uncertain. V lost 3 bases and J lost 7, with 6 bases in between. Germline lookup yields CDR1 SGHTA and CDR2 FQGNSA. The length of the CDR3 is 11 residues. CDR3 DNA sequence: TGTGCCAGCAGCTTTGGAACTGGCTACACCTTC. Translating it yields CASSFGTGYTF.

The chain carries TRBV9 and TRBJ2-1; D is unresolved. Trimming removed 4 bases at V and 5 bases at J, with 16 bases between. The V gene's germline CDR1 is SGDLS and CDR2 YYNGEE. The CDR3 has 15 residues. The CDR3 DNA is TGTGCCAGCAGCTCAGAGGATAGCCGCCACAATGAGCAGTTCTTC. Its translation: CASSSEDSRHNEQFF.

The chain carries TRBV2 and TRBJ1-5; D is perhaps TRBD1 (5 bases). The CDR3 length is 13 residues. From germline, CDR1 is SNHLY and CDR2 FYNNEI. Between the trimmed V and J ends, which lost 7 bases and 5 bases, there was a span of 12 bases. The chain's CDR3 is CASKQVGDQPQHF. Written as DNA, the CDR3 is TGTGCCAGCAAACAGGTCGGCGATCAGCCCCAGCATTTT.

V and J are TRBV2 and TRBJ2-2, with 11 bases that match TRBD2. The J segment lost 0 bases and the V segment lost 11 bases, leaving 2 bases of the junction unmatched. Germline V gene sequence: CDR1 SNHLY, CDR2 FYNNEI. This CDR3 spans 14 amino acids. CDR3 coding DNA: TGTGCCGGGGGACTAGCGGCGAACACCGGGGAGCTGTTTTTT. Translating it yields CAGGLAANTGELFF.

Of note for this clone: Additional DNA sequences in this sample encode the identical CDR3. CDR3 protein: CASSLVLGDTEAFF. The CDR3 bases are TGCGCCAGCAGCTTGGTCTTAGGGGACACTGAAGCTTTCTTT. This rearrangement joins TRBV5-1 to TRBJ1-1; the D gene is possibly TRBD1 (5 bases). CDR1 and CDR2 (germline): SGHRS, YFSETQ. V lost 0 bases, J lost 3 bases, and 9 bases lay in between. The CDR3 runs to 14 residues.

This clone was seen a handful of times. The chain carries TRBV20-1 and TRBJ1-1; D possibly corresponds to TRBD1 (5 bases). V dropped 3 bases and J dropped 10 bases, with 18 bases sitting between them. Germline assignment: CDR1 DFQATT and CDR2 SNEGSKA (reference sequence). CDR3 length: 13 amino acids. CDR3 nucleotides: TGCAGTGCTAGTGGGGGGAACGGCCCTGGAGCTTTCTTT. This codes for CSASGGNGPGAFF.

In DNA form, the CDR3 reads TGTGCCAGCAGACTTATCTCAGGGGGGGAACACCAAGCTTTCTTT. It encodes CASRLISGGEHQAFF. The chain couples TRBV6-5 to TRBJ1-1, with 7 bases aligning to TRBD1. Germline CDR1 MNHEY, CDR2 SVGAGI. Germline trimming cut 6 bases from V and 9 bases from J; bases unmatched to any gene: 16. The CDR3 is 15 amino acids.

The chain is built from TRBV5-6 and TRBJ1-5; D possibly corresponds to TRBD1 (5 bases). Trimming pared 4 bases from V and 1 base from J, leaving 12 bases between. The CDR3 has 15 amino acids. CDR1 and CDR2 from the germline V gene are SGHDT and YYEEEE. CDR3 amino acids: CASSRGHISNQPQHF. The CDR3 DNA reads as TGTGCCAGCAGCCGCGGACACATCAGCAATCAGCCCCAGCATTTT.

The genes are TRBV4-3 and TRBJ2-1, with D perhaps TRBD1 (5 bases). Deletions cut 1 base from V and 4 bases from J, with 11 bases between. The CDR3 consists of 15 residues. Germline V gene data show CDR1 as LGHNA and CDR2 as YSLEER. The CDR3 DNA reads as TGCGCCAGCAGCCAAGGCGGACACCCATACAATGAGCAGTTCTTC. Protein: CASSQGGHPYNEQFF.